The clone carrying this T cell receptor beta chain was recorded once. Germline V gives CDR1 LGHNT, CDR2 FRNRAP. V lost 7 bases and J lost 0, with 10 bases in between. This CDR3 is built from 14 residues. The record originates from a study of T cell changes during pregnancy in multiple sclerosis. TCRdb's copy holds only in-frame clones and misses some; the assay was immunoSEQ multiplex PCR. This sample carries 75,000 to 95,000 clones, 91% of them seen once, and the ten largest clones take around 1%. The clonotype originates from a female donor with multiple sclerosis, enrolled in a pregnancy study. Here the sequenced sample was peripheral blood, taken before pregnancy. The chain combines TRBV12-5 with TRBJ2-1, with D unresolved. In DNA form, the CDR3 reads TGTGCTAGTGACCGAGTGAGCTCCTACAATGAGCAGTTCTTC. Protein: CASDRVSSYNEQFF. Drawing the rest from reference TRBV12-5 and TRBJ2-1, the complete variable domain is DARVTQTPRHKVTEMGQEVTMRCQPILGHNTVFWYRQTMMQGLELLAYFRNRAPLDDSGMPKDRFSAEMPDATLATLKIQPSEPRDSAVYFCASDRVSSYNEQFFGPGTRLTVL.